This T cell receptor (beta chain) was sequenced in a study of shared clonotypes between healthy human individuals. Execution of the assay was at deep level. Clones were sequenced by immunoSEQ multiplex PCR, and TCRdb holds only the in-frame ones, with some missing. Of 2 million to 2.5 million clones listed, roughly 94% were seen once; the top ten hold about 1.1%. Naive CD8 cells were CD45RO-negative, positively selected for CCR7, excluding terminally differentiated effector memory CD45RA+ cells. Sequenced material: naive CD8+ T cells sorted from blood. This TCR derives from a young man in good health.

For the CDR3, the DNA is TGCGCCAGCAGCCCTATGTCGATTCAGTTTGGGATGACAGATACGCAGTATTTT. Its protein is CASSPMSIQFGMTDTQYF. The rearrangement joins TRBV10-1 to TRBJ2-3, with D hard to call. In germline, CDR1 is WNHNN, CDR2 SYGVQD (reference sequence). CDR3 length: 18 amino acids. V lost 6 bases, J lost 3 bases, and 25 bases lay in between.